The clone carrying this T cell receptor (beta chain) has a handful of counts. This table comes from immunoSEQ multiplex PCR, and its TCRdb copy is limited to in-frame clones, with some not included. Among under 450,000 clones listed, 95% were seen once. Losses at the gene ends were 6 bases for V and 7 bases for J; bases not matched to a gene: 4. Germline assignment: CDR1 LNHDA and CDR2 SQIVND (reference sequence). There are 12 residues in the CDR3. These data come from a study of shared T cell receptors in the human thymus. The receptor comes from a human donor. The chain combines TRBV19 with TRBJ1-1; the match to TRBD1 covers 8 bases. Material: thymocytes. CDR3 sequence reads: CASSRGQVEAFF. The CDR3 DNA sequence: TGTGCCAGTAGCAGGGGGCAGGTTGAAGCTTTCTTT.